A single sample is the source of the 29 T cell receptor beta chains below, sequenced in a study of radiation and T cells in renal cell carcinoma. As to time point: blood 4 weeks post-SBRT, at nephrectomy. Treatment denoted: 15 Gy SBRT to primary tumor, nephrectomy 4 weeks later. Clones were sequenced by immunoSEQ multiplex PCR, and TCRdb holds only the in-frame ones, with some missing. In the table there are approximately 170,000 clones, approximately 90% of which are singletons. The sequencing used blood, collected from a patient whose treatment included radiotherapy and nephrectomy. The receptors were gathered from a woman between 45 and 60 years old with renal cell carcinoma.

The V and J genes are TRBV7-6 and TRBJ2-5; D uncertain. Deletions cut 4 bases from V and 6 bases from J, with 12 bases between. Germline lookup yields CDR1 SGHVS and CDR2 FNYEAQ. The length of the CDR3 is 13 residues. The CDR3 coding sequence is TGTGCCAGCAGCTCCACAGCCTTTAAGACCCAGTACTTC. Amino acids: CASSSTAFKTQYF.

This clone is medium-sized in the sample. The V call is TRBV6-5, the J call TRBJ2-1; 11 bases are shared with TRBD2. V lost 6 bases and J lost 2; bases outside the gene matches: 3. CDR1 is MNHEY and CDR2 is SVGAGI in the germline V gene. This CDR3 comprises 15 residues. CDR3: CASRSSGGAYNEQFF. In DNA form, the CDR3 reads TGTGCCAGCAGAAGTAGCGGGGGGGCCTACAATGAGCAGTTCTTC.

V and J are TRBV2 and TRBJ1-1, with D hard to call. Deletions cut 1 base from V and 5 bases from J, with 11 bases between. Germline loops: CDR1 SNHLY, CDR2 FYNNEI. This CDR3 is built from 14 residues. Here the CDR3 DNA reads TGTGCCAGCAGTGAAGGAGTAGGGAGTACTGAAGCTTTCTTT. Its protein is CASSEGVGSTEAFF.

The chain is built from TRBV6-6 and TRBJ2-5, with TRBD1 matching 9 bases. Germline V lookup: CDR1 MNHNY, CDR2 SVGAGI (reference sequence). The V and J ends lost 9 bases and 5 bases, in that order; junction bases with no gene match: 10. The CDR3 length is 14 residues. The CDR3 DNA follows: TGTGCCAGTGGTACAGGGGGCTCGGCGGAGACCCAGTACTTC. Translating it yields CASGTGGSAETQYF.

The chain has TRBV7-2 and TRBJ2-7; possible D gene TRBD2, 7 bases. The length of the CDR3 is 14 residues. V was clipped by 6 bases and J by 0 bases, with 12 bases between them. Germline V gene data show CDR1 as SGHTA and CDR2 as FQGNSA. The CDR3 loop reads CASRSRGASYEQYF. The CDR3 coding sequence is TGTGCCAGCAGGTCACGGGGGGCCTCCTACGAGCAGTACTTC.

V gene TRBV18 combines with J gene TRBJ2-7; TRBD1 aligns across 8 bases. Germline lookup yields CDR1 KGHSH and CDR2 LQKENI. J was trimmed by 5 bases and V by 0 bases; bases with no gene match: 12. The CDR3 is 17 residues long. CDR3 in amino acids: CASSPPVPGGEGHEQYF. The CDR3 coding sequence is TGTGCCAGCTCACCACCGGTTCCAGGGGGCGAGGGCCACGAGCAGTACTTC.

The V gene is TRBV19, the J gene TRBJ1-1, with unresolved D. Trimming took off 3 bases at V and 7 bases at J, with 9 bases between the two ends. The CDR3 spans 12 residues. Germline values: CDR1 LNHDA, CDR2 SQIVND (reference sequence). CDR3 region: CASSISEREAFF. The CDR3 DNA follows: TGTGCCAGTAGTATTTCGGAGCGTGAAGCTTTCTTT.

The genes are TRBV7-9 and TRBJ2-1, with 9 bases matching TRBD1. The CDR3 covers 14 residues. CDR1 SEHNR and CDR2 FQNEAQ come from the germline V gene (reference sequence). With 5 bases clipped from V and 8 bases from J, the junction kept 7 bases outside the gene matches. The CDR3 reads CASSAGQGWDEQFF. The DNA of the CDR3 is TGTGCCAGCAGCGCGGGACAGGGTTGGGATGAGCAGTTCTTC. Full variable domain (outside the CDR3, taken from reference TRBV7-9 and TRBJ2-1): DTGVSQNPRHKITKRGQNVTFRCDPISEHNRLYWYRQTLGQGPEFLTYFQNEAQLEKSRLLSDRFSAERPKGSFSTLEIQRTEQGDSAMYLCASSAGQGWDEQFFGPGTRLTVL.

The rearrangement uses TRBV6-5 and TRBJ1-2, with 8 bases aligning to TRBD1. Germline V gene lookup returns CDR1 MNHEY and CDR2 SVGAGI. This CDR3 is built from 15 residues. V shed 0 bases, J shed 3 bases, and the junction held 3 bases outside the gene matches. CDR3: CASSYSETGDYGYTF. CDR3 DNA sequence: TGTGCCAGCAGTTACTCGGAGACAGGGGACTATGGCTACACCTTC.

The V and J genes are TRBV29-1 and TRBJ1-2; D unresolved. CDR3 size: 12 residues. Per the germline V gene, CDR1 is SQVTM and CDR2 is ANQGSEA. The CDR3, as DNA: TGCACCTCCGTGGACGTACTCTATGGCTACACCTTC. Translation gives CTSVDVLYGYTF.

The V gene is TRBV30, the J gene TRBJ1-4; a possible D gene is TRBD1 (5 bases). The V and J ends lost 3 bases and 3 bases respectively, with 11 bases between them. This CDR3 contains 14 residues. Germline V lookup: CDR1 GTSNPN, CDR2 SVGIG (reference sequence). The CDR3, as DNA: TGTGCCTGGAGCGGGACCGAGGCTAATGAAAAACTGTTTTTT. Amino acid sequence: CAWSGTEANEKLFF. The full variable domain, its missing parts supplied by reference TRBV30 and TRBJ1-4, is SQTIHQWPATLVQPVGSPLSLECTVEGTSNPNLYWYRQAAGRGLQLLFYSVGIGQISSEVPQNLSASRPQDRQFILSSKKLLLSDSGFYLCAWSGTEANEKLFFGSGTQLSVL.

The chain carries TRBV19 and TRBJ2-7; D uncertain. The CDR3 length is 13 residues. From germline, CDR1 is LNHDA and CDR2 SQIVND (reference sequence). Between the trimmed V and J ends, which lost 3 bases and 2 bases, there was a span of 8 bases. The CDR3 sequence is CASSIAHPYEQYF. The CDR3 nucleotides are TGTGCCAGTAGTATTGCCCATCCCTACGAGCAGTACTTC.

The chain carries TRBV10-1 and TRBJ1-1; 8 bases are a match to TRBD1. The CDR3 spans 13 residues. The V gene end was trimmed by 6 bases and the J gene end by 3 bases; junction bases not matched to a gene: 3. Germline CDR1 reads WNHNN; CDR2 reads SYGVQD (reference sequence). Here the CDR3 reads CASSADRDTEAFF. CDR3 coding DNA: TGCGCCAGCAGCGCGGACAGGGACACTGAAGCTTTCTTT.

V is TRBV4-1 and J is TRBJ1-2, with a tentative D call TRBD1 (6 bases). The CDR3 totals 16 residues. Trimming left V 0 bases short and J 3 bases short, with 14 bases between. Per the germline V gene, CDR1 is MGHRA and CDR2 is YSYEKL. CDR3 sequence: CASSQDRRDMDYGYTF. CDR3 sequence (DNA): TGCGCCAGCAGCCAAGACAGGCGGGACATGGACTATGGCTACACCTTC.

The rearrangement joins TRBV6-5 to TRBJ2-3; 13 nucleotides line up with TRBD2. J lost 4 bases, V lost 0 bases, and 1 base had no gene match. CDR3 length equals 16 residues. Germline CDR1 and CDR2: MNHEY and SVGAGI. The CDR3 loop is CASSYSTSGGSDTQYF. The CDR3 region has the DNA TGTGCCAGCAGTTACTCGACTAGCGGGGGGTCAGATACGCAGTATTTT.

The chain uses TRBV9 and TRBJ2-1; TRBD2 might be the D (5 bases). The CDR3 runs to 13 residues. Trimming cost V 4 bases and J 8 bases, with 13 bases left between them. Germline CDR1 reads SGDLS; CDR2 reads YYNGEE. The CDR3 region has the DNA TGTGCCAGCAGCCCTCGCACGAGGGATGAGCAGTTCTTC. This translates into CASSPRTRDEQFF.

The CDR3: CASSQVNYGYTF. CDR3 nucleotides: TGTGCCAGCTCACAAGTTAACTATGGCTACACCTTC. The chain carries TRBV18 and TRBJ1-2; D is undetermined. The V end was cut by 4 bases, the J end by 1 base, with 4 bases between. The CDR3 covers 12 residues. Germline CDR1 and CDR2: KGHSH and LQKENI. Based on the CDR3 plus reference TRBV18 and TRBJ1-2, the full variable domain is NAGVMQNPRHLVRRRGQEARLRCSPMKGHSHVYWYRQLPEEGLKFMVYLQKENIIDESGMPKERFSAEFPKEGPSILRIQQVVRGDSAAYFCASSQVNYGYTFGSGTRLTVV.

V is TRBV11-2 and J is TRBJ1-1, with D uncertain. Trimming took 3 bases from V and 3 from J, leaving 8 bases between them. CDR1 is SGHAT, CDR2 FQNNGV, per germline. The CDR3 has 13 residues. CDR3 protein: CASSFGLDTEAFF. CDR3 DNA: TGTGCCAGCAGCTTCGGTCTGGACACTGAAGCTTTCTTT.

V is TRBV5-1 and J is TRBJ1-5; D is unclear. V lost 2 bases, J lost 7 bases, and 13 bases lay in between. Germline V gene sequence: CDR1 SGHRS, CDR2 YFSETQ. This CDR3 has 14 residues. The CDR3 loop is CASSLEGGVQPQHF. The CDR3 region has the DNA TGCGCCAGCAGCTTAGAAGGCGGGGTGCAGCCCCAGCATTTT.

As DNA, the CDR3 is TGTGCCAGCAGTGAAGCGCTCCAGGGGTTGAGTGAAAAACTGTTTTTT. It yields the protein CASSEALQGLSEKLFF. The chain links TRBV2 to TRBJ1-4; the D gene is possibly TRBD1 (6 bases). This CDR3 has 16 residues. Germline-derived CDR1 and CDR2 are SNHLY and FYNNEI. Trimming took off 0 bases at V and 7 bases at J, with 15 bases between the two ends.

The genes are TRBV30 and TRBJ1-1; D remains unclear. The ends were cut back, 0 bases at V and 0 bases at J, with 11 bases in the middle. There are 15 residues in the CDR3. Germline loops: CDR1 GTSNPN, CDR2 SVGIG (reference sequence). The DNA of the CDR3 is TGTGCCTGGAGTGTACCCGGCTACATGAACACTGAAGCTTTCTTT. Protein: CAWSVPGYMNTEAFF.

The chain couples TRBV19 to TRBJ2-3; D is perhaps TRBD2 (5 bases). This CDR3 region has 13 residues. CDR1 and CDR2 from the germline V gene are LNHDA and SQIVND (reference sequence). Trimming removed 10 bases from V and 6 bases from J, with 17 bases in between. The CDR3 DNA follows: TGTGCCACTGCGTTAAGTCGAGGGGATACGCAGTATTTT. It is translated as CATALSRGDTQYF.

The chain links TRBV7-9 to TRBJ2-3; no clear D. The V end lost 3 bases, the J end lost 0 bases, and 13 bases lay between the germline ends. The CDR3 has 16 residues. The germline V gene encodes CDR1 SEHNR and CDR2 FQNEAQ (reference sequence). CDR3 residues: CASSFYPTGSTDTQYF. DNA for the CDR3: TGTGCCAGCAGCTTCTACCCGACCGGGAGCACAGATACGCAGTATTTT.

The chain combines TRBV5-1 with TRBJ1-1; D gene ambiguous. The CDR3 runs to 14 residues. In germline, CDR1 is SGHRS, CDR2 YFSETQ. The V gene lost 0 bases and the J gene lost 3 bases, with 9 bases spanning the gap. CDR3 loop: CASSLEGRDTEAFF. The CDR3 region has the DNA TGCGCCAGCAGCTTGGAGGGTAGGGACACTGAAGCTTTCTTT.

This clone was counted a single time. This sequence joins TRBV5-8 and TRBJ1-2, with 7 bases that match TRBD1. Trimming took 4 bases from V and 5 from J; bases not matched to a gene: 8. Germline CDR1 and CDR2: SGHTS and YDEGEE. CDR3 size: 14 residues. CDR3 nucleotides: TGTGCCAGCAGCCGTCCTATCAGGGGGTATGGCTACACCTTC. As protein: CASSRPIRGYGYTF.

The table lists this clone with a count of one. The chain recombines TRBV18 with TRBJ1-2; the D is unclear. With 5 bases removed from V and 4 bases from J, the gap between germline ends came to 11 bases. The CDR3 runs 13 residues. Germline V lookup: CDR1 KGHSH, CDR2 LQKENI. The CDR3 DNA reads as TGTGCCAGCTCAACCCGGGATTCCTATGGCTACACCTTC. It yields the protein CASSTRDSYGYTF. Variable domain in full (rest from reference TRBV18 and TRBJ1-2): NAGVMQNPRHLVRRRGQEARLRCSPMKGHSHVYWYRQLPEEGLKFMVYLQKENIIDESGMPKERFSAEFPKEGPSILRIQQVVRGDSAAYFCASSTRDSYGYTFGSGTRLTVV.

This chain's CDR3 is CASGWVGTEAFF. CDR3 sequence (DNA): TGTGCCAGCGGATGGGTCGGCACTGAAGCTTTCTTT. The chain joins TRBV27 to TRBJ1-1; no reliable D call. The CDR3 covers 12 residues. CDR1 and CDR2 (germline): MNHEY, SMNVEV (reference sequence). V was shortened by 8 bases and J by 4 bases, with 11 bases between the two germline ends.

The chain recombines TRBV7-8 with TRBJ1-2; possibly TRBD1 for D (6 bases). This CDR3 spans 15 amino acids. CDR1 and CDR2 from the germline V gene are SGHVS and FQNEAQ. Trimming shortened V by 3 bases and J by 7 bases, and 18 bases separated the two germline ends. The CDR3 DNA sequence: TGTGCCAGCAGCTTTGGACAGTCCTCAATCGGTGGCTACACCTTC. Residues: CASSFGQSSIGGYTF.

J is TRBJ2-1 and V is TRBV9; 7 positions match TRBD1. CDR1 and CDR2 (germline): SGDLS, YYNGEE. V was clipped by 0 bases and J by 7 bases; unmatched bases: 7. The CDR3 runs 15 residues. CDR3 sequence (DNA): TGTGCCAGCAGCGTAGGAGGGGGCGATGGAAATGAGCAGTTCTTC. Translation: CASSVGGGDGNEQFF.